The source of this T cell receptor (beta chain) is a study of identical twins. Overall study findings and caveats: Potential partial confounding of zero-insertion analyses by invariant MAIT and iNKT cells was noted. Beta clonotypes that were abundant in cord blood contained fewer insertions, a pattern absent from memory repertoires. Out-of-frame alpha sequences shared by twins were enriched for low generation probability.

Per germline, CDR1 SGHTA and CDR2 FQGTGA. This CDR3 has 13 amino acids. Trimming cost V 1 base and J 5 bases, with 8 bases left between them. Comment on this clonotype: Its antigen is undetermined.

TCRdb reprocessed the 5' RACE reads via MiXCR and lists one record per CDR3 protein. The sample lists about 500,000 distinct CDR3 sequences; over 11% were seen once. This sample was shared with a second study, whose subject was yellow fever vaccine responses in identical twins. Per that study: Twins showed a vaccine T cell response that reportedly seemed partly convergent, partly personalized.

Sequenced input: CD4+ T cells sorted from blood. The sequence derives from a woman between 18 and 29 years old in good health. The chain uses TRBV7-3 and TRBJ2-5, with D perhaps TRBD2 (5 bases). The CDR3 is CASSLRPGETQYF. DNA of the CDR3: TGTGCCAGCAGCTTAAGACCGGGGGAGACCCAGTACTTC.